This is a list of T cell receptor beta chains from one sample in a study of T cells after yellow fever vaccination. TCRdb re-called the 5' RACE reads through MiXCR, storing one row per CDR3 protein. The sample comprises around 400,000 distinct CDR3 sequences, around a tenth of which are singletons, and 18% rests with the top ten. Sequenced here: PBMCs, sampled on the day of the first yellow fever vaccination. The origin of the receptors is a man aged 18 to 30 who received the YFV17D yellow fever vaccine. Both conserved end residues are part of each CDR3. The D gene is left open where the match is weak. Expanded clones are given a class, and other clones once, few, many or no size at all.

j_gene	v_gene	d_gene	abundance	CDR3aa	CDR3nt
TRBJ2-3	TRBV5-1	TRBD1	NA	CASSLAAGGPRTDTQYF	TGCGCCAGCAGCTTGGCGGCAGGGGGCCCTCGCACAGATACGCAGTATTTT
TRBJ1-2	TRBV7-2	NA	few	CASSYRAGDGYTF	TGTGCCAGCAGCTACAGGGCAGGGGATGGCTACACCTTC
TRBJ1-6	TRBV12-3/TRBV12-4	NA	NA	CASSPQSSPLHF	TGTGCCAGCTCGCCCCAGAGTTCACCCCTCCACTTT
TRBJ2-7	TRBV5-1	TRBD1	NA	CASSEPGQGGHEQYF	TGCGCCAGCAGCGAGCCGGGACAGGGGGGTCACGAGCAGTACTTC
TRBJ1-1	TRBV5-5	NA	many	CASSSIIMNTEAFF	TGTGCCAGCAGCTCAATTATCATGAACACTGAAGCTTTCTTT
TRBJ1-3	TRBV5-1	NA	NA	CASSLGGPLPSSGNTIYF	TGCGCCAGCAGCTTGGGAGGACCGCTCCCATCCTCTGGAAACACCATATATTTT
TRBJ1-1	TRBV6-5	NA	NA	CASSYSIVRQGEAFF	TGTGCCAGCAGTTACTCGATTGTTCGGCAGGGTGAAGCTTTCTTT
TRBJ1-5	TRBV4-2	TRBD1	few	CASSARQGWGQPQHF	TGTGCCAGCAGCGCCCGACAGGGATGGGGTCAGCCCCAGCATTTT
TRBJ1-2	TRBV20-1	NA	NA	CSAAFDNYGYTF	TGCAGTGCCGCCTTCGACAACTATGGCTACACCTTC
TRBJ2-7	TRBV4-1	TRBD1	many	CASSTRQGAYEQYF	TGCGCCAGCAGCACACGACAGGGGGCCTACGAGCAGTACTTC
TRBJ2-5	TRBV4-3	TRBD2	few	CASSRGLAGKETQYF	TGCGCCAGCAGCCGTGGACTAGCGGGGAAAGAGACCCAGTACTTC
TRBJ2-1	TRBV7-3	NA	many	CASSYLSNNEQFF	TGTGCCAGCAGCTACCTGAGTAACAATGAGCAGTTCTTC
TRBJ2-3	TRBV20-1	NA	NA	CSAPGSGVTDTQYF	TGCAGTGCTCCGGGCTCGGGAGTAACAGATACGCAGTATTTT
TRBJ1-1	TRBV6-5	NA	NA	CASSYNRWQNTEAFF	TGTGCCAGCAGTTATAACAGGTGGCAGAACACTGAAGCTTTCTTT
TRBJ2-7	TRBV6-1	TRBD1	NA	CASSGQGVSYEQYF	TGTGCCAGCAGTGGACAGGGGGTCTCCTACGAGCAGTACTTC
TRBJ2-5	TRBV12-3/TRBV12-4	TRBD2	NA	CASSSWTSGLQTQYF	TGTGCCAGCAGTTCTTGGACTAGCGGGTTGCAGACCCAGTACTTC
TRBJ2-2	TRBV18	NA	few	CASSPLFLEAAGELFF	TGTGCCAGCTCACCCCTCTTCCTGGAAGCGGCCGGGGAGCTGTTTTTT
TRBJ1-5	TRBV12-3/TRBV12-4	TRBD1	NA	CASSKGQGGNQPQHF	TGTGCCAGCAGCAAGGGACAGGGGGGCAATCAGCCCCAGCATTTT
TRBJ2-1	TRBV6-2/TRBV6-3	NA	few	CASSYFVGSEQFF	TGTGCCAGCAGTTACTTCGTCGGGAGTGAGCAGTTCTTC